One and the same sample provided the 26 T cell receptor beta chains below, sequenced in a study of cytomegalovirus exposure and HLA in healthy donors. The PCR had 60 Vbeta and 13 Jbeta primers. Assay used: immunoSEQ multiplex PCR; TCRdb lists only in-frame clones, some missing. The sample consists of tens of thousands of clones, roughly nine tenths of them appearing once. The material sequenced was PBMCs. The receptor source for this set is a woman aged 25 to 39 in good health and CMV-seropositive.

The V call is TRBV10-2, the J call TRBJ2-7; 8 bases line up with TRBD2. CDR3 length equals 14 residues. The germline V gene encodes CDR1 WSHSY and CDR2 SAAADI. V dropped 8 bases and J dropped 5; count of bases not matched to a gene: 11. DNA for the CDR3: TGCGCCAGCTGCTTGGGGGGACTAGTCCACGAGCAGTACTTC. Protein: CASCLGGLVHEQYF.

The chain employs TRBV21-1 and TRBJ2-3; the D call TRBD1 from the table was never checked on the DNA. TRBV21-1 is a pseudogene. The length of the CDR3 is 14 residues. CDR3 DNA: TGTGCCAGCAGCAACTCTTCGACAGGGATTACGCAGTATTTT. Translation: CASSNSSTGITQYF.

V and J are TRBV28 and TRBJ2-1; D may be TRBD2 (5 bases). The CDR3 runs 14 residues. Germline assignment: CDR1 MDHEN and CDR2 SYDVKM. V was clipped by 6 bases and J by 2 bases, with 11 bases between them. The CDR3 region is CASSPPGTYNEQFF. The CDR3 coding sequence is TGTGCCAGCAGCCCCCCCGGGACCTACAATGAGCAGTTCTTC. Supplemented by reference TRBV28 and TRBJ2-1, the full variable domain reads DVKVTQSSRYLVKRTGEKVFLECVQDMDHENMFWYRQDPGLGLRLIYFSYDVKMKEKGDIPEGYSVSREKKERFSLILESASTNQTSMYLCASSPPGTYNEQFFGPGTRLTVL.

This clone was seen more than once but under ten times. The V and J genes are TRBV2 and TRBJ2-3, with D perhaps matching TRBD1 (6 bases). Germline values: CDR1 SNHLY, CDR2 FYNNEI. This CDR3 is built from 14 residues. The V gene lost 10 bases and the J gene lost 2 bases, with 16 bases spanning the gap. The CDR3: CANRQQGFTDTQYF. The DNA for the CDR3 is TGTGCCAACCGTCAACAGGGATTCACAGATACGCAGTATTTT. The variable domain in full, completed from reference TRBV2 and TRBJ2-3, reads EPEVTQTPSHQVTQMGQEVILRCVPISNHLYFYWYRQILGQKVEFLVSFYNNEISEKSEIFDDQFSVERPDGSNFTLKIRSTKLEDSAMYFCANRQQGFTDTQYFGPGTRLTVL.

The V call is TRBV4-2, the J call TRBJ1-5; 11 nucleotides match TRBD1. CDR3 length: 18 amino acids. CDR1 is LGHNA, CDR2 YNFKEQ, per germline. After removal of 4 bases from V and 0 bases from J, the junction contained 8 bases not matched to a gene. The CDR3 here is CASSRGLGQGASNQPQHF. The CDR3 coding sequence is TGTGCCAGCAGCCGCGGACTCGGACAGGGGGCTAGCAATCAGCCCCAGCATTTT.

The V and J genes are TRBV4-2 and TRBJ2-7; D may be TRBD1 (6 bases). CDR1 and CDR2 from the germline V gene are LGHNA and YNFKEQ. This CDR3 spans 15 amino acids. The V end lost 0 bases, the J end lost 7 bases, and 16 bases lay between the germline ends. Here the CDR3 reads CASSQDPETGSEQYF. CDR3 DNA: TGTGCCAGCAGCCAAGATCCCGAGACAGGATCGGAGCAGTACTTC.

The chain employs TRBV5-1 and TRBJ2-5, with TRBD2 matching over 13 bases. Trimming removed 0 bases from V and 2 bases from J; junction bases left unmatched: 1. The CDR3 runs 16 residues. Looked up from germline, CDR1 is SGHRS and CDR2 is YFSETQ. This CDR3 reads CASSLGGLAGQETQYF. CDR3 nucleotides: TGCGCCAGCAGCTTGGGGGGACTAGCGGGACAAGAGACCCAGTACTTC.

The V call is TRBV10-2, the J call TRBJ2-2; 10 bases agree with TRBD1. CDR3 length equals 14 residues. V gave up 6 bases and J gave up 3 bases; unmatched junction bases: 1. Germline V gives CDR1 WSHSY, CDR2 SAAADI. CDR3 amino acids: CASRDRGYTGELFF. The CDR3 DNA is TGCGCCAGCAGGGACAGGGGGTACACCGGGGAGCTGTTTTTT.

The V gene is TRBV7-2, the J gene TRBJ2-4; D gene ambiguous. Germline lookup yields CDR1 SGHTA and CDR2 FQGNSA. This CDR3 is built from 14 residues. V was clipped by 0 bases and J by 4 bases, with 7 bases between them. CDR3 protein: CASSLAREKNIQYF. CDR3 in DNA: TGTGCCAGCAGCTTAGCTCGCGAAAAAAACATTCAGTACTTC.

The chain has TRBV19 and TRBJ1-2; D not certain. In germline, CDR1 is LNHDA, CDR2 SQIVND (reference sequence). This CDR3 is 12 amino acids long. The germline V and J ends were trimmed by 3 bases and 6 bases, with 8 bases remaining between them. The CDR3 coding sequence is TGTGCCAGTAGTATTCCCGGGGATGGCTACACCTTC. It is translated as CASSIPGDGYTF.

The V and J genes are TRBV18 and TRBJ2-3, with TRBD2 as a possible D gene (5 bases). The CDR3 runs 17 residues. Germline-derived CDR1 and CDR2 are KGHSH and LQKENI. Trimming took 4 bases from V and 0 from J, leaving 17 bases between them. CDR3 protein: CASSQSYGIASTDTQYF. CDR3 bases: TGTGCCAGCTCACAGAGCTACGGGATTGCTAGCACAGATACGCAGTATTTT. Complete variable domain (other parts from reference TRBV18 and TRBJ2-3): NAGVMQNPRHLVRRRGQEARLRCSPMKGHSHVYWYRQLPEEGLKFMVYLQKENIIDESGMPKERFSAEFPKEGPSILRIQQVVRGDSAAYFCASSQSYGIASTDTQYFGPGTRLTVL.

This chain uses TRBV4-1 with TRBJ2-5, with TRBD2 as a possible D gene (7 bases). The germline V gene has CDR1 MGHRA and CDR2 YSYEKL. This CDR3 has 15 residues. Trimming cost V 6 bases and J 3 bases, with 17 bases left between them. The CDR3: CASSPSRGREETQYF. The CDR3 nucleotides are TGCGCCAGCAGTCCTAGTAGGGGGAGGGAAGAGACCCAGTACTTC.

Comment on this clone: The junction departs from the called germline gene at one end, perhaps through a read error. Other DNA variants within this sample encode the same CDR3. The rearrangement joins TRBV4-1 to TRBJ1-3; tentative D call: TRBD1 (5 bases). Germline V gene sequence: CDR1 MGHRA, CDR2 YSYEKL. CDR3 length equals 17 residues. DNA of the CDR3: TGCGCCAGCAGCCATGTGATCCAGGGTCCCACTGGAAACACCATATACTTT. Translation: CASSHVIQGPTGNTIYF.

This clone was counted between two and nine times. This chain uses TRBV5-4 with TRBJ2-3; 10 bases are shared with TRBD2. This CDR3 spans 16 amino acids. The germline gives CDR1 SGHNT, CDR2 YYREEE (reference sequence). The junction had 7 bases not matched to a gene; V was cut back by 1 base and J by 5 bases. Written as DNA, the CDR3 is TGTGCCAGCAGCTTGATGTTAGCGGGAGGTATAGATACGCAGTATTTT. It yields the protein CASSLMLAGGIDTQYF.

The chain has TRBV4-1 and TRBJ2-1, with 7 positions matching TRBD2. The CDR3 totals 14 residues. Germline loops: CDR1 MGHRA, CDR2 YSYEKL. V lost 5 bases, J lost 8 bases, and 9 bases stayed unmatched. Here the CDR3 DNA reads TGCGCCAGCAGCAACCGGGGACTACTGGATGAGCAGTTCTTC. Protein sequence: CASSNRGLLDEQFF.

This chain joins TRBV15 and TRBJ2-1, with 10 bases identical to TRBD2. Germline V gene sequence: CDR1 LNHNV, CDR2 YYDKDF (reference sequence). Trimming removed 0 bases from V and 7 bases from J; junction bases left unmatched: 0. The CDR3 contains 14 residues. The CDR3 coding sequence is TGTGCCACCAGCAGAGATAGCGGGAGGAATGAGCAGTTCTTC. Its translation: CATSRDSGRNEQFF.

The rearrangement uses TRBV7-9 and TRBJ1-5; D gene ambiguous. The V and J ends lost 1 base and 0 bases respectively, with 7 bases between them. There are 15 residues in the CDR3. Germline CDR1 reads SEHNR; CDR2 reads FQNEAQ (reference sequence). As DNA, the CDR3 is TGTGCCAGCAGCTTAGACCACAGTAGCAATCAGCCCCAGCATTTT. Its translation is CASSLDHSSNQPQHF.

The rearrangement links TRBV11-3 to TRBJ1-1, with D possibly being TRBD1 (5 bases). V lost 3 bases, J lost 4 bases, and 12 bases lay in between. The CDR3 loop spans 14 amino acids. Germline CDR1 reads SGHNT; CDR2 reads YENEEA. In nucleotides, the CDR3 is TGTGCCAGCAGCTTGGAAGGGGCCGGCACTGAAGCTTTCTTT. As protein: CASSLEGAGTEAFF.

This chain joins TRBV11-3 and TRBJ2-7; 11 bases are a match to TRBD1. From germline, CDR1 is SGHNT and CDR2 YENEEA. There are 14 residues in the CDR3. V shed 3 bases and J 2 bases; nucleotides not matched to a gene: 0. This CDR3 reads CASSLGQGAYEQYF. The CDR3, as DNA: TGTGCCAGCAGCTTGGGACAGGGGGCCTACGAGCAGTACTTC.

This clone was recorded only once. J is TRBJ2-5 and V is TRBV23-1; 11 bases are a match to TRBD1. The DNA end favors TRBJ2-7, so the J call may be wrong. TRBV23-1 is assigned to the ORF class and has an uncertain function. The CDR3 is 15 amino acids. CDR3 protein: CASSQADRGLSEQYF. DNA of the CDR3: TGCGCCAGCAGTCAGGCGGACAGGGGGCTTAGCGAGCAGTACTTC.

The chain carries TRBV4-1 and TRBJ2-1; D perhaps matches TRBD2 (6 bases). Trimming cost V 4 bases and J 11 bases, with 15 bases left between them. The germline V gene encodes CDR1 MGHRA and CDR2 YSYEKL. The CDR3 sequence is 13 residues long. CDR3 region: CASSPTGEAKQFF. CDR3 coding DNA: TGCGCCAGCAGCCCCACTGGGGAGGCCAAGCAGTTCTTC.

V usage is TRBV14 and J usage is TRBJ2-6; a weak D match, TRBD1 (6 bases). This CDR3 is built from 17 residues. The germline V gene encodes CDR1 SGHDN and CDR2 FVKESK. V was pared by 6 bases and J by 2 bases, with 17 bases between. The CDR3: CASSPTQGFAGANVLTF. CDR3 sequence (DNA): TGTGCCAGCAGTCCAACACAGGGTTTTGCTGGGGCCAACGTCCTGACTTTC.

The genes are TRBV2 and TRBJ2-2; D is undetermined. From germline, CDR1 is SNHLY and CDR2 FYNNEI. The CDR3 totals 19 residues. With 5 bases removed from V and 2 bases from J, the gap between germline ends came to 24 bases. In DNA, the CDR3 is TGTGCCAGCAGTTACATAGCTTTTCGGCAGCAAACAAACACCGGGGAGCTGTTTTTT. As protein: CASSYIAFRQQTNTGELFF.

The J gene is TRBJ2-1, the V gene TRBV11-1, with TRBD2 matching 7 bases. CDR3 length equals 14 residues. Looked up from germline, CDR1 is SGHAT and CDR2 is FQDESV (reference sequence). V dropped 2 bases and J dropped 6; count of bases not matched to a gene: 4. CDR3 sequence: CASSLLPSGNEQFF. The CDR3 DNA reads TGTGCCAGCAGCTTACTCCCTAGCGGCAATGAGCAGTTCTTC.

The genes are TRBV9 and TRBJ1-1; 7 bases line up with TRBD1. J lost 4 bases, V lost 0 bases, and 6 bases had no gene match. This CDR3 contains 15 residues. CDR1 is SGDLS, CDR2 YYNGEE, per germline. The CDR3 DNA follows: TGTGCCAGCAGCGTAGGGTCACAGGGGATCACTGAAGCTTTCTTT. Its protein is CASSVGSQGITEAFF.

The chain employs TRBV5-6 and TRBJ2-1; 9 bases are shared with TRBD1. From germline, CDR1 is SGHDT and CDR2 YYEEEE. Trimming took 5 bases from V and 4 from J; bases not matched to a gene: 4. CDR3 size: 14 residues. CDR3 protein: CASSWTGVYNEQFF. The CDR3 DNA reads TGTGCCAGCAGTTGGACAGGGGTTTACAATGAGCAGTTCTTC.